This T cell receptor beta chain comes out of a study of EBV T-cell therapy then PD-1 blockade in nasopharyngeal carcinoma (TCRdb year 2021). Reading from cysteine to phenylalanine, the CDR3 counts 13 amino acids. Of the read, only the CDR3 DNA is kept; its 39 bases are in frame from base 1. For CDR1 and CDR2, the germline V gene (reference sequence) lists SEHNR and FQNEAQ. Trimming takes 1 base from V and 2 bases from J, and the germline ends sit 2 bases apart. With respect to this clone: Its antigen is currently not known. Base quality data are lacking; no much larger clone is found one base away.

This specimen's time point label, per the study, means: 266 days after commencement of treatment, after nivolumab therapy. The treatment or condition label, as the study defines it: AdE1-LMPpoly-expanded autologous EBV-specific T-cell therapy followed by anti-PD-1 nivolumab. Genomic DNA was extracted from sorted cells using the Qiagen DNeasy Kit. The immunoSEQ platform was used for deep sequencing of the TCR beta chain. As for the original processing: Repertoire data analysis was performed with the immunoSEQ Analyzer software. TCRdb holds this immuneACCESS table with in-frame rearrangements only. Some clones are missing; in checked studies, unresolved V genes explain under half, and the rest has no known cause. V and J calls and clone size are given by that table; D and trimming were obtained from the DNA. The sample records fewer than 25,000 clones, roughly 80% of which are singletons. The ten largest make up roughly a third of the sample.

The TCR originated in a man aged 40-49 years with nasopharyngeal carcinoma. The chain is assembled from TRBV7-9 and TRBJ2-2; there is no confident call for the D gene. The material was CD8+ T cells from blood, obtained around day 240 from a patient whose treatment included autologous EBV-specific T cells and nivolumab. The CDR3: CASSLGNTGELFF. In nucleotides, the sequence is TGTGCCAGCAGCTTAGGAAACACCGGGGAGCTGTTTTTT.